Listed below are T cell receptor beta chains from one sample, sequenced in a study of CD8+ T cells in alopecia areata. This table comes from immunoSEQ multiplex PCR, and its TCRdb copy is limited to in-frame clones, with some not included. Counted here are about 140,000 clones, about half occurring once; the ten biggest clones make up over 0.85%. The starting material was CD4+ T cells sorted from blood, obtained at week 0. The receptor source for this set is a human donor with alopecia areata. Each CDR3 is given with its conserved first and last residue. Each record gives: D gene, V gene, J gene, clone size, CDR3 protein, CDR3 DNA. D genes are given only for firm matches. Size values are once, few and many counts, or a class for expanded clones, and some rows have none.

d_call: TRBD1; v_call: TRBV7-2; j_call: TRBJ1-4; clone_size: NA; cdr3_aa: CASSLARGREKLFF; cdr3_nt: TGTGCCAGCAGCTTAGCCAGGGGGCGGGAAAAACTGTTTTTT
d_call: NA; v_call: TRBV30; j_call: TRBJ1-2; clone_size: NA; cdr3_aa: CAQKQGAGYGYTF; cdr3_nt: TGTGCCCAAAAACAGGGCGCGGGGTATGGCTACACCTTC
d_call: TRBD1; v_call: TRBV25-1; j_call: TRBJ1-3; clone_size: many; cdr3_aa: CASSETGGLAGNTIYF; cdr3_nt: TGTGCCAGCAGTGAGACAGGGGGTCTGGCTGGAAACACCATATATTTT
d_call: NA; v_call: TRBV14; j_call: TRBJ2-1; clone_size: few; cdr3_aa: CASSQEWRHSSYNEQFF; cdr3_nt: TGTGCCAGCAGCCAAGAATGGCGTCATAGCTCCTACAATGAGCAGTTCTTC
d_call: NA; v_call: TRBV29-1; j_call: TRBJ2-3; clone_size: NA; cdr3_aa: CSVQRASTDTQYF; cdr3_nt: TGCAGCGTTCAAAGGGCTAGCACAGATACGCAGTATTTT
d_call: TRBD1; v_call: TRBV5-1; j_call: TRBJ2-4; clone_size: NA; cdr3_aa: CASSQTTGAGNIQYF; cdr3_nt: TGCGCCAGCAGCCAAACGACAGGGGCGGGAAACATTCAGTACTTC
d_call: NA; v_call: TRBV27; j_call: TRBJ2-6; clone_size: NA; cdr3_aa: CASNLRGDGSSGANVLTF; cdr3_nt: TGTGCCAGCAACCTCAGGGGGGACGGTTCCTCTGGGGCCAACGTCCTGACTTTC
d_call: TRBD1; v_call: TRBV5-1; j_call: TRBJ2-1; clone_size: NA; cdr3_aa: CASSHRGWERDEQFF; cdr3_nt: TGCGCCAGCAGCCACAGGGGGTGGGAGAGGGATGAGCAGTTCTTC
d_call: NA; v_call: TRBV30; j_call: TRBJ2-5; clone_size: NA; cdr3_aa: CAWTPQETQYF; cdr3_nt: TGTGCCTGGACCCCACAGGAGACCCAGTACTTC
d_call: NA; v_call: TRBV27; j_call: TRBJ2-3; clone_size: once; cdr3_aa: CASSFVDTQYF; cdr3_nt: TGTGCCAGCAGTTTTGTTGATACGCAGTATTTT